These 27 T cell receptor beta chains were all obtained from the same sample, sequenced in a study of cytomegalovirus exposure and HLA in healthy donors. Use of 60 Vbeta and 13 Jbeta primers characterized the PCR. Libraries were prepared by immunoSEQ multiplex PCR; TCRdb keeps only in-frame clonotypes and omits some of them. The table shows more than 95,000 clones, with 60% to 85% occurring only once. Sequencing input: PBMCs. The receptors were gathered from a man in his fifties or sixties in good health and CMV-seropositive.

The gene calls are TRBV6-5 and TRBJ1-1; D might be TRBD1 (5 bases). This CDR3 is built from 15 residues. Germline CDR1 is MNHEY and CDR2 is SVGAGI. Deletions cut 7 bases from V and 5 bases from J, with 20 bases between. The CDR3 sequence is CASTSLEGRLTEAFF. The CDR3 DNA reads TGTGCCAGCACGTCATTGGAGGGGCGCCTGACTGAAGCTTTCTTT.

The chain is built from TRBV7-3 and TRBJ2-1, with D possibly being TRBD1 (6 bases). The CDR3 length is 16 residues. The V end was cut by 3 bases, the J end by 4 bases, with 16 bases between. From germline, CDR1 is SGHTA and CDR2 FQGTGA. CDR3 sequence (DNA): TGTGCCAGCAGCTTCCGGGTGGTACAGGGTTACAATGAGCAGTTCTTC. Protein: CASSFRVVQGYNEQFF.

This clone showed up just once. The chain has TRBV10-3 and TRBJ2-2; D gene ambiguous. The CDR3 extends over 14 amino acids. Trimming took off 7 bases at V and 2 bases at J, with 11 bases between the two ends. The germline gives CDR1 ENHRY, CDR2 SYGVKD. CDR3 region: CAIKWAGNTGELFF. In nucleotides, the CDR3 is TGTGCCATCAAGTGGGCAGGCAACACCGGGGAGCTGTTTTTT.

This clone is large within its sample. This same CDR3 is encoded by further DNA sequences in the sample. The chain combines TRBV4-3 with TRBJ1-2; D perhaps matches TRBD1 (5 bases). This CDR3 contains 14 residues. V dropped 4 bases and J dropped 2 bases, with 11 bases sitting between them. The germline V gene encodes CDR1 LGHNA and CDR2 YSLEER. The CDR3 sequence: CASSLANRNYGYTF. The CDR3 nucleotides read TGCGCCAGCAGCCTAGCTAACAGGAACTATGGCTACACCTTC.

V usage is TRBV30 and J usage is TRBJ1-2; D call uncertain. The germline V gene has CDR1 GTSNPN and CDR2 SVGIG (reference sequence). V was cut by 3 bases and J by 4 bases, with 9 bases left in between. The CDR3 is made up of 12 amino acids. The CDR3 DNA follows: TGTGCCTGGAGGTTGGTCGGCTATGGCTACACCTTC. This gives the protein CAWRLVGYGYTF. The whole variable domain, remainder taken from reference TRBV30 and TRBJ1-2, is SQTIHQWPATLVQPVGSPLSLECTVEGTSNPNLYWYRQAAGRGLQLLFYSVGIGQISSEVPQNLSASRPQDRQFILSSKKLLLSDSGFYLCAWRLVGYGYTFGSGTRLTVV.

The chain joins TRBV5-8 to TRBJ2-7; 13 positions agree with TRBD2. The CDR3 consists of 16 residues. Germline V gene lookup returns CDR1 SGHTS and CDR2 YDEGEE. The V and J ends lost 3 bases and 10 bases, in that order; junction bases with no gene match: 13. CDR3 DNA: TGTGCCAGCAGCTCGCCGGGACTAGCGGGGTCGGGAGTACAGTACTTC. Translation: CASSSPGLAGSGVQYF. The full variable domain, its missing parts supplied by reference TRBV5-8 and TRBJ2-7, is EAGVTQSPTHLIKTRGQQATLRCSPISGHTSVYWYQQALGLGLQFLLWYDEGEERNRGNFPPRFSGRQFPNYSSELNVNALELEDSALYLCASSSPGLAGSGVQYFGPGTRLTVT.

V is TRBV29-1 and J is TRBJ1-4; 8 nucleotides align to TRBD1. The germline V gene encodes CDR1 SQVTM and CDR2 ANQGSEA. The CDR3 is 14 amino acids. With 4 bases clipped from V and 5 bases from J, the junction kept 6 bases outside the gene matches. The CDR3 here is CSVATGGGNEKLFF. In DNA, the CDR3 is TGCAGCGTTGCCACAGGGGGAGGGAATGAAAAACTGTTTTTT.

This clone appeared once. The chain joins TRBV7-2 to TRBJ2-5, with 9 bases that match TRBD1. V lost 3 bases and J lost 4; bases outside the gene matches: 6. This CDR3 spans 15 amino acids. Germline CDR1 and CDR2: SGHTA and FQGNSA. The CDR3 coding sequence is TGTGCCAGCAGCTTGGGACAGGGAGGTAGAGAGACCCAGTACTTC. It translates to CASSLGQGGRETQYF.

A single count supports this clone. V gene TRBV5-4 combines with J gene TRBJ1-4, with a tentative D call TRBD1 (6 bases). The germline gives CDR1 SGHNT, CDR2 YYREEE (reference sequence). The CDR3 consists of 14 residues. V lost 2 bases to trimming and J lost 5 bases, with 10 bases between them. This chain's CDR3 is CASSFEGVNEKLFF. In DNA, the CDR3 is TGTGCCAGCAGCTTCGAGGGGGTGAATGAAAAACTGTTTTTT.

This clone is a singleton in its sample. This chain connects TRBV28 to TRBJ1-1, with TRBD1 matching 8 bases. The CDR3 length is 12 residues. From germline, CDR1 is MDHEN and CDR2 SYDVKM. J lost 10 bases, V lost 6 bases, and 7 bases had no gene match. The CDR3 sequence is CASRGQVIVAFF. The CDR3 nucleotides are TGTGCCAGCAGGGGACAGGTAATCGTAGCTTTCTTT.

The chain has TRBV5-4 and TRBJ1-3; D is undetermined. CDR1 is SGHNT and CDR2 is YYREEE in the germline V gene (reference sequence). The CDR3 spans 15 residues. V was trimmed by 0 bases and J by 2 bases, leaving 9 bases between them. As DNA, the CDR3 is TGTGCCAGCAGCTTGGAGGCAGGAACTGGAAACACCATATATTTT. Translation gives CASSLEAGTGNTIYF.

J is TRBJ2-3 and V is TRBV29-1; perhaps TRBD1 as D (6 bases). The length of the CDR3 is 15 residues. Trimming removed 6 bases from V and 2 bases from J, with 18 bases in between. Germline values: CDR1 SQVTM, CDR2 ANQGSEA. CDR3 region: CSVASRGLYTDTQYF. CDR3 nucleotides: TGCAGCGTGGCCTCCAGGGGCCTGTACACAGATACGCAGTATTTT.

CDR3 bases: TGTGCCATCAGTGGCGCGGGACTTATCTACGAGCAGTACTTC. Its protein product is CAISGAGLIYEQYF. The chain uses TRBV10-3 and TRBJ2-7, with a tentative D call TRBD2 (6 bases). The germline gives CDR1 ENHRY, CDR2 SYGVKD. The CDR3 length is 14 residues. The V and J ends lost 4 bases and 3 bases respectively, with 13 bases between them.

The CDR3 DNA reads TGTGCCAGCAGTGAGGCCAGGGTGCGGGAGCAGTACTTC. Amino acids: CASSEARVREQYF. The rearrangement joins TRBV2 to TRBJ2-7; the D gene is possibly TRBD1 (5 bases). Germline-derived CDR1 and CDR2 are SNHLY and FYNNEI. The CDR3 spans 13 residues. Between the trimmed V and J ends, which lost 3 bases and 7 bases, there was a span of 13 bases.

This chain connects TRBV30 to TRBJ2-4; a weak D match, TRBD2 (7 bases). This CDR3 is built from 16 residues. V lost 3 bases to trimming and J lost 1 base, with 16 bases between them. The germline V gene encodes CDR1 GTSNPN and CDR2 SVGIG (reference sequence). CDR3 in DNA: TGTGCCTGGAGCCCAGTGCGGGGGCCGGCCAAAAACATTCAGTACTTC. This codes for CAWSPVRGPAKNIQYF.

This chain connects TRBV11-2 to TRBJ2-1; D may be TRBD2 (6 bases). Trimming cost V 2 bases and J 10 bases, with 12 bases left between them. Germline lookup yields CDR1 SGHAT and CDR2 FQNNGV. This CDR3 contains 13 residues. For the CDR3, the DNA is TGTGCCAGCAGCTTAACGAGCGGGCGCGAGCAGTTCTTC. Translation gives CASSLTSGREQFF.

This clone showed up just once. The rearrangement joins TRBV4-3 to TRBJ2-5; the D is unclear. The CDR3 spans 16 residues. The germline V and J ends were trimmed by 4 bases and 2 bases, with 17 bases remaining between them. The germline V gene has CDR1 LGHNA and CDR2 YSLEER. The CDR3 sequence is CASSLERPDGQETQYF. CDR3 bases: TGCGCCAGCAGCCTCGAGAGGCCGGATGGGCAAGAGACCCAGTACTTC.

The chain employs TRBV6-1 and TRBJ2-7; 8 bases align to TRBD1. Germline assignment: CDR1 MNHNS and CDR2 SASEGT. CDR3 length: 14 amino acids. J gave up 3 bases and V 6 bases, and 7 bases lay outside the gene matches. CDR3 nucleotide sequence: TGTGCCAGCAGACATACTGGGACAGGCTACGAGCAGTACTTC. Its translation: CASRHTGTGYEQYF.

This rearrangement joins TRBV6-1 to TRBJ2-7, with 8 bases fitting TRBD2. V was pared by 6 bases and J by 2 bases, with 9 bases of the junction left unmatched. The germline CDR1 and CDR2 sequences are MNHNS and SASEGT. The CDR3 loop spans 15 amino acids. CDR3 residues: CASSSSGGHAYEQYF. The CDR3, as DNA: TGTGCCAGCAGCTCTTCGGGGGGGCACGCCTACGAGCAGTACTTC.

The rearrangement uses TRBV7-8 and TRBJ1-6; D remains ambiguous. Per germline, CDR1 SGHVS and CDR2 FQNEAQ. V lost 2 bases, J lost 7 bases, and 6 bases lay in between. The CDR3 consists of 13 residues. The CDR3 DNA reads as TGTGCCAGCAGCTTACTACAGAATTCACCCCTCCACTTT. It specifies CASSLLQNSPLHF.

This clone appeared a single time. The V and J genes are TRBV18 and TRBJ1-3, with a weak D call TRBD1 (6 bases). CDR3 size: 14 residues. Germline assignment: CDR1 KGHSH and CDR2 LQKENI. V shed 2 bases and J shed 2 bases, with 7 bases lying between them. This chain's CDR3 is CASSPKGAGNTIYF. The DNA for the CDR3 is TGTGCCAGCTCACCAAAGGGGGCTGGAAACACCATATATTTT.

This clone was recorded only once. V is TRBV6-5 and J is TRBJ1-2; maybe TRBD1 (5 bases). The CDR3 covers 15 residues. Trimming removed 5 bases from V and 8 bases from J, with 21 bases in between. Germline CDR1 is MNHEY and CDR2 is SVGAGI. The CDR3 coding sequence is TGTGCCAGCAGTCCGGACAAGGGCCCTATTGAGGGCTACACCTTC. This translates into CASSPDKGPIEGYTF.

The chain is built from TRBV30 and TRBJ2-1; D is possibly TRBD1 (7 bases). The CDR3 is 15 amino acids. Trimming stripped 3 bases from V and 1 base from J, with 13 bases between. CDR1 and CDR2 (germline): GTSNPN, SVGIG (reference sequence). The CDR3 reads CAWSVQGGSYNEQFF. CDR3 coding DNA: TGTGCCTGGAGCGTGCAGGGGGGATCCTACAATGAGCAGTTCTTC.

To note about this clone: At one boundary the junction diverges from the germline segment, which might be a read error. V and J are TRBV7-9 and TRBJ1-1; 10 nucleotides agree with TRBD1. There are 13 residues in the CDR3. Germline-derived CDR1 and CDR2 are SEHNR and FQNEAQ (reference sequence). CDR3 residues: CAGSRTGGTEAFF. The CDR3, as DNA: TGTGCCGGCAGCCGGACAGGGGGAACTGAAGCTTTCTTT.

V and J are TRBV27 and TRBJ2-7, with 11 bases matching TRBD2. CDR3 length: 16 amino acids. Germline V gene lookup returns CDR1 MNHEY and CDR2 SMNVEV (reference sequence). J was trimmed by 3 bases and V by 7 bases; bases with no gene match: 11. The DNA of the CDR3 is TGTGCCAGCATCATAGCGGGGGGGCCACCCAACTACGAGCAGTACTTC. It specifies CASIIAGGPPNYEQYF.

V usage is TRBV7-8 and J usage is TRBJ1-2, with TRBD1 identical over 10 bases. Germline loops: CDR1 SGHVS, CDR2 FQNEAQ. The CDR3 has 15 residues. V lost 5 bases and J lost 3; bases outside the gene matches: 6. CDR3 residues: CASSHGTGDYYGYTF. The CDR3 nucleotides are TGTGCCAGCAGCCACGGGACAGGGGATTACTATGGCTACACCTTC.

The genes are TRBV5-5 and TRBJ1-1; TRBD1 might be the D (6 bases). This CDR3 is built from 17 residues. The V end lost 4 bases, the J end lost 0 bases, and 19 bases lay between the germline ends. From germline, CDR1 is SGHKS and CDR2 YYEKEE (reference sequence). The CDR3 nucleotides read TGTGCCAGCAGCCTCCGCGGACAGACAATCATGAACACTGAAGCTTTCTTT. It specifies CASSLRGQTIMNTEAFF.